The clone carrying this T cell receptor beta chain has only a few counts. The entry originates in a study of CD8+ T cells in alopecia areata. The sequencing template was cDNA reverse transcribed from extracted RNA. The data were produced by immunoSEQ multiplex PCR, yet TCRdb's version contains in-frame clones alone and is incomplete. The repertoire holds about 190,000 clones, with about three fifths as singletons. V dropped 2 bases and J dropped 6; count of bases not matched to a gene: 6. CDR1 and CDR2 (germline): SQVTM, ANQGSEA. This CDR3 region has 13 residues. Treatment reported: oral pan-JAK inhibitor, 5-10 mg twice daily.

The specimen comprised CD4+ T cells sorted from blood, sampled at approximately week 49, from a patient treated with tofacitinib. The genes are TRBV29-1 and TRBJ1-2; the match to TRBD1 covers 7 bases. The origin of this receptor is a human donor with alopecia areata. The DNA for the CDR3 is TGCAGCGTTGAATCGCGACAGGGTAATGGCTACACCTTC. Protein product: CSVESRQGNGYTF.